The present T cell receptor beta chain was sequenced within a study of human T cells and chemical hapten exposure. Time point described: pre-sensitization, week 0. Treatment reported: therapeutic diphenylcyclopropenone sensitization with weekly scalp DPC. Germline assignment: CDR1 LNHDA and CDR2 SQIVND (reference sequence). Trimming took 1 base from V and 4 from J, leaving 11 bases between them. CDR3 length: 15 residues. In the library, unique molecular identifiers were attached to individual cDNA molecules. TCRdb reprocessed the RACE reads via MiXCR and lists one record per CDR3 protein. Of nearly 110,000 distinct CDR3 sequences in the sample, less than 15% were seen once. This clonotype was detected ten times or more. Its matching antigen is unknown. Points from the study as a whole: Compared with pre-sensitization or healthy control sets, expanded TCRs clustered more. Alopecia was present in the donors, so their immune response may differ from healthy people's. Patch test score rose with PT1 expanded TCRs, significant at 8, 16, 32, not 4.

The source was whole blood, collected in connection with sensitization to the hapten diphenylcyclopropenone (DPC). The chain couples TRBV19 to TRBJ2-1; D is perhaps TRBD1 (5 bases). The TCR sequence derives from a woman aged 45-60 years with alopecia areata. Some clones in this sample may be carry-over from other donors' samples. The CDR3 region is CASSIGQGRYNEQFF. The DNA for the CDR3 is TGTGCCAGTAGTATAGGGCAGGGTAGGTACAATGAGCAGTTCTTC.